This T cell receptor beta chain is drawn from a study of T-cell memory formation after mild COVID-19. The germline gives CDR1 SGHRS, CDR2 YFSETQ. The CDR3 covers 15 residues. V lost 4 bases and J lost 8; bases outside the gene matches: 12. TCRdb reanalysed the 5' RACE reads using MiXCR and keeps one entry per CDR3 protein. This table has around 300,000 distinct CDR3 sequences, around 15% appearing once. In its sample, this clonotype was seen a few times. The gene calls are TRBV5-1 and TRBJ1-1; 9 bases map to TRBD1. Sequencing was done on a sample of PBMCs or a T cell subset sorted from them (not recorded which). The sequence was obtained from a man aged 18 to 35 who had mild COVID-19 (a few samples of this study predate the infection). Cell type and time point are not known. The CDR3 spells CASSTSGQGFGEAFF. The CDR3 coding sequence is TGCGCCAGCAGCACGTCAGGACAGGGGTTCGGGGAAGCTTTCTTT.